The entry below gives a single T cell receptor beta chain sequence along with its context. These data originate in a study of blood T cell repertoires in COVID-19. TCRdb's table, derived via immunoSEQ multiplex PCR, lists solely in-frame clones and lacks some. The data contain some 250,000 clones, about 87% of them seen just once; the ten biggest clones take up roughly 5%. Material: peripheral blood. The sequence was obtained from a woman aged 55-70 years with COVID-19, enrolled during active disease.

The DNA of the CDR3 is TGTGCCAGTGCCTACAGGGGAGGGGAGCTGTTTTTT. Amino acid sequence: CASAYRGGELFF. V is TRBV19 and J is TRBJ2-2, with TRBD1 matching 7 bases. V dropped 8 bases and J dropped 8; count of bases not matched to a gene: 5. Germline CDR1 is LNHDA and CDR2 is SQIVND (reference sequence). This CDR3 contains 12 residues.